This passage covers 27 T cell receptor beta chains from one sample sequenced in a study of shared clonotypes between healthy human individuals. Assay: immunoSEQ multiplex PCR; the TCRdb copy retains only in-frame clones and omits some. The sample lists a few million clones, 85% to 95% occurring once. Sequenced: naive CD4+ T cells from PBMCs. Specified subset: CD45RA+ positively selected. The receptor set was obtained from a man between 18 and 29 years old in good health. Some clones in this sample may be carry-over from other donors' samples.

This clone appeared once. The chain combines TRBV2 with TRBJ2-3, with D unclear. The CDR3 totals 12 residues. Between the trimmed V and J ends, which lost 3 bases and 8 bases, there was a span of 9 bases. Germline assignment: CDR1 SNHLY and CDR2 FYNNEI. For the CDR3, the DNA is TGTGCCAGCAGTGACCCCGTAGGTACGCAGTATTTT. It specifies CASSDPVGTQYF.

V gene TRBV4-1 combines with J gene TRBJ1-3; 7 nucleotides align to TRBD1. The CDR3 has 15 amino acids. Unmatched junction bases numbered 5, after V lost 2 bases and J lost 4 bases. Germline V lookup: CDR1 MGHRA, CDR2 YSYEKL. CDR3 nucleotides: TGCGCCAGCAGCCAACCGACAGGGCCCGGAAACACCATATATTTT. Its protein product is CASSQPTGPGNTIYF.

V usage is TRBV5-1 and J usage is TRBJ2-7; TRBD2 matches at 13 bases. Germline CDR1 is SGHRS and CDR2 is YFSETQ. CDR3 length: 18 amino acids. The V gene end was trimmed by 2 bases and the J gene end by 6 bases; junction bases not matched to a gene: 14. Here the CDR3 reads CASSLRTSGRSGGGEQYF. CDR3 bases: TGCGCCAGCAGCTTACGGACTAGCGGGAGATCCGGCGGCGGCGAGCAGTACTTC.

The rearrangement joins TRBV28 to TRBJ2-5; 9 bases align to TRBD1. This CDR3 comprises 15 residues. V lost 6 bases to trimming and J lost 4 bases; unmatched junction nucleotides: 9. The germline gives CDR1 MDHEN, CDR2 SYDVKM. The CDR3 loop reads CASSGPGQGGETQYF. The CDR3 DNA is TGTGCCAGCAGCGGACCGGGACAGGGCGGAGAGACCCAGTACTTC.

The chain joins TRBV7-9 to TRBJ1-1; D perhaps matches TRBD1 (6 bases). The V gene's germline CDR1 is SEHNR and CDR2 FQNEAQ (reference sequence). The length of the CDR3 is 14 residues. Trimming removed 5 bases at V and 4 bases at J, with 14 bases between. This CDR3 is CASSTGGGSTEAFF. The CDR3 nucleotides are TGTGCCAGCAGCACGGGAGGGGGGAGCACTGAAGCTTTCTTT. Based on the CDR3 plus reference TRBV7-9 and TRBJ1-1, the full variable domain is DTGVSQNPRHKITKRGQNVTFRCDPISEHNRLYWYRQTLGQGPEFLTYFQNEAQLEKSRLLSDRFSAERPKGSFSTLEIQRTEQGDSAMYLCASSTGGGSTEAFFGQGTRLTVV.

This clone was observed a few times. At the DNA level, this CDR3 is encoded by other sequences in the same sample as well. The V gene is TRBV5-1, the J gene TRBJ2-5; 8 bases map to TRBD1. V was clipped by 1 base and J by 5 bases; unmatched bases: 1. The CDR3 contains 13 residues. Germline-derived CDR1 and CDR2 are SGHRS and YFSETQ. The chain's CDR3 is CASSLTGGETQYF. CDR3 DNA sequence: TGCGCCAGCAGCTTGACAGGGGGGGAGACCCAGTACTTC.

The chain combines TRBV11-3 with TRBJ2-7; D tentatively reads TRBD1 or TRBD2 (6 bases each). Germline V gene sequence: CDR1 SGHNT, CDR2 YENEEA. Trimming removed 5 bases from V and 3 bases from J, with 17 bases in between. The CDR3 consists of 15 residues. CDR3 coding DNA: TGTGCCAGCAGCCACCACGAGGGGGAGGACTACGAGCAGTACTTC. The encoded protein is CASSHHEGEDYEQYF.

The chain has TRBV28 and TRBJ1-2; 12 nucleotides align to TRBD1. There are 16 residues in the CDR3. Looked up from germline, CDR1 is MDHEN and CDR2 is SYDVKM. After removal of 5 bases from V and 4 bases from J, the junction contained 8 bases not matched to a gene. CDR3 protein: CASSKIAGQGAYGYTF. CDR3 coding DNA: TGTGCCAGCAGTAAAATCGCGGGACAGGGGGCCTATGGCTACACCTTC.

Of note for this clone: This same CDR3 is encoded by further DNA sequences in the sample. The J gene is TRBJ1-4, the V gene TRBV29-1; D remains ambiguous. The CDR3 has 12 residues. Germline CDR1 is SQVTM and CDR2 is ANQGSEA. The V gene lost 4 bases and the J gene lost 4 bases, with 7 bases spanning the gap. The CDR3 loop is CSVVSGNEKLFF. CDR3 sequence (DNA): TGCAGCGTTGTATCCGGTAATGAAAAACTGTTTTTT.

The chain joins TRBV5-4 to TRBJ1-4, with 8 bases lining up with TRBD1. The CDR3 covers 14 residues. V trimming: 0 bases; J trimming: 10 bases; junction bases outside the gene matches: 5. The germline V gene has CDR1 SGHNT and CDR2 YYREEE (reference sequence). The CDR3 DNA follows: TGTGCCAGCAGCTTGGCAGGGGGCGCCGGAAAACTGTTTTTT. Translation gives CASSLAGGAGKLFF.

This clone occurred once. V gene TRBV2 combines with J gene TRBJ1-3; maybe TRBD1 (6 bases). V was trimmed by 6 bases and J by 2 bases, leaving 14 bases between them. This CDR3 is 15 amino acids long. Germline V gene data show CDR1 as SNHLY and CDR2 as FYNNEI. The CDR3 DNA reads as TGTGCCAGCAGCCTACAGGGAGGTACTGGAAACACCATATATTTT. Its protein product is CASSLQGGTGNTIYF.

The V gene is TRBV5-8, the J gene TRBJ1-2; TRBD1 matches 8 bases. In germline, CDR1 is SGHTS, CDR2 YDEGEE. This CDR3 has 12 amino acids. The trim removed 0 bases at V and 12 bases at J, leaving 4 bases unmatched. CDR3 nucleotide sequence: TGTGCCAGCAGCTTGGGGACAGGGTTAAACACCTTC. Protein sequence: CASSLGTGLNTF.

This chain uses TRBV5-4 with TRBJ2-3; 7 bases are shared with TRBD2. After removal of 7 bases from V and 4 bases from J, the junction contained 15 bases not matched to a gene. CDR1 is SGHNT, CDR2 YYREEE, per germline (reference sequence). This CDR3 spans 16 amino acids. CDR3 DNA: TGTGCCAGCGCCGATCCGGCGGGAGAGGTAGCAGATACGCAGTATTTT. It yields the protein CASADPAGEVADTQYF.

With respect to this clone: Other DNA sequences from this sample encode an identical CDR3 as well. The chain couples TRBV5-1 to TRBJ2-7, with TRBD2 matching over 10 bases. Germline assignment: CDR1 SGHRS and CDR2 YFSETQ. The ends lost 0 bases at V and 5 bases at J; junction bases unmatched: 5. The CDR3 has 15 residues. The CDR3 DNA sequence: TGCGCCAGCAGCTTGGTAGCGGGAGGTCCCAACGAGCAGTACTTC. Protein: CASSLVAGGPNEQYF.

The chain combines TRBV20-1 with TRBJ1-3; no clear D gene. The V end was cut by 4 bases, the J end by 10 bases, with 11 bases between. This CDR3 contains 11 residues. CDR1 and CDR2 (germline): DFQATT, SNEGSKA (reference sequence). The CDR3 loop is CSANLGPTIYF. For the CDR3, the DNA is TGCAGTGCTAATTTAGGCCCGACCATATATTTT.

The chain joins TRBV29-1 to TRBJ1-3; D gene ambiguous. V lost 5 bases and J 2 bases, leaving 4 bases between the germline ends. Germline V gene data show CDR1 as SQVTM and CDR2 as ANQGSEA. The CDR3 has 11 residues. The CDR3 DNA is TGCAGCGTTAACCCTGGAAACACCATATATTTT. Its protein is CSVNPGNTIYF.

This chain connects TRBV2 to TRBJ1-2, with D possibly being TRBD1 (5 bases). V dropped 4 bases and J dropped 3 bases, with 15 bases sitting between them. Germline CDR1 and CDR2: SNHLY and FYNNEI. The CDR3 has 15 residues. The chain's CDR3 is CASSAMKRGYYGYTF. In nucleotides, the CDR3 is TGTGCCAGCAGTGCAATGAAGAGGGGCTACTATGGCTACACCTTC.

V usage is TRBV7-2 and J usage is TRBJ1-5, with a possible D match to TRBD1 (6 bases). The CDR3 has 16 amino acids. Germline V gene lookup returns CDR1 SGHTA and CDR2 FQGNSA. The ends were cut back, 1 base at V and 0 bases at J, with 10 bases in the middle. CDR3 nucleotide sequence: TGTGCCAGCAGCTTAGGGGCAGGGGATAGCAATCAGCCCCAGCATTTT. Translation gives CASSLGAGDSNQPQHF.

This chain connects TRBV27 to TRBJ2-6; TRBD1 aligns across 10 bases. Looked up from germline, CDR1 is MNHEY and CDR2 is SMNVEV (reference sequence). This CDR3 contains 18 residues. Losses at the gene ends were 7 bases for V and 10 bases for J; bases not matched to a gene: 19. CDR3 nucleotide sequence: TGTGCCAGCACCTTCCAGGGACCGGGACAGGGGCCCCGGAACGTCCTGACTTTC. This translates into CASTFQGPGQGPRNVLTF.

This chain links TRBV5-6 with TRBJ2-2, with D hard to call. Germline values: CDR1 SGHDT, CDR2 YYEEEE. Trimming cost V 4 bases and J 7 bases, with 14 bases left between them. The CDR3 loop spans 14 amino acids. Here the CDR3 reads CASSLGPLIGELFF. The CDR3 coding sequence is TGTGCCAGCAGCCTCGGGCCCCTCATCGGGGAGCTGTTTTTT.

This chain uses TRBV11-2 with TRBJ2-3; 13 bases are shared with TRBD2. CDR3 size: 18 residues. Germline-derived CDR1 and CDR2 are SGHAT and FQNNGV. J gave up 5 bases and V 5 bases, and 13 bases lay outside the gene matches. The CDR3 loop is CASSLWTSGRGVGDTQYF. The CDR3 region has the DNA TGTGCCAGCAGCCTCTGGACTAGCGGGAGAGGGGTCGGAGATACGCAGTATTTT.

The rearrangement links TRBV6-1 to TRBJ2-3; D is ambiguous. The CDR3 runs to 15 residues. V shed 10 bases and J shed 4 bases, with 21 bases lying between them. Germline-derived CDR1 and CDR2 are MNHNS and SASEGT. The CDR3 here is CATKSAATLPDTQYF. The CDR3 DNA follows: TGTGCCACCAAGAGCGCCGCAACTTTGCCAGATACGCAGTATTTT.

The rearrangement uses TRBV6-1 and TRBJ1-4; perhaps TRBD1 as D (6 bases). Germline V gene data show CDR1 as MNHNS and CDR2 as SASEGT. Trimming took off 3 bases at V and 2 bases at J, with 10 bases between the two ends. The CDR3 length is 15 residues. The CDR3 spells CASSDSGQTNEKLFF. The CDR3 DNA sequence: TGTGCCAGCAGTGATTCAGGACAGACTAATGAAAAACTGTTTTTT.

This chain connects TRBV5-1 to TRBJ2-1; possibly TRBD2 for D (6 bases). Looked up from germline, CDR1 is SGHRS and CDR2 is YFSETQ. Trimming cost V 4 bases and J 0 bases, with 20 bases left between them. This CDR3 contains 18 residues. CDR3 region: CASSEGGRRGSSYNEQFF. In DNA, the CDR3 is TGCGCCAGCAGCGAGGGAGGAAGACGGGGAAGCTCCTACAATGAGCAGTTCTTC.

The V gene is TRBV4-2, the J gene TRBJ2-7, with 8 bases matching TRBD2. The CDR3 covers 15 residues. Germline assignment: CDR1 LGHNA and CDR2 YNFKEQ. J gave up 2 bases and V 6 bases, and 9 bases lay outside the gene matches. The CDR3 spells CASRGAGVTPYEQYF. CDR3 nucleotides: TGTGCCAGCAGGGGAGCGGGAGTAACCCCCTACGAGCAGTACTTC.

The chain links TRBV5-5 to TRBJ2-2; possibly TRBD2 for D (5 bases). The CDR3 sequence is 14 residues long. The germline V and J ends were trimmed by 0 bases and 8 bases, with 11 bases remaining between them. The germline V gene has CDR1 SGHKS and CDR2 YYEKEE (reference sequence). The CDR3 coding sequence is TGTGCCAGCAGCTTGGGACTAATTACAGGGGAGCTGTTTTTT. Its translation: CASSLGLITGELFF.

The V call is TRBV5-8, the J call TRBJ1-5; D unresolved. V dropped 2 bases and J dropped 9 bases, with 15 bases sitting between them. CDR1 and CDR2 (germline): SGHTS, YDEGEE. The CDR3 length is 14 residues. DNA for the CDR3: TGTGCCAGCAGCTTAGCACGGACCCCATCGCCCCAGCATTTT. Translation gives CASSLARTPSPQHF.